The T cell receptor beta chain described here comes from a study of control samples from healthy donors and cancer patients. Libraries were prepared by immunoSEQ multiplex PCR; TCRdb keeps only in-frame clonotypes and omits some of them. The sample yields about 160,000 clones, roughly 90% seen once. J was trimmed by 4 bases and V by 5 bases; bases with no gene match: 6. Per germline, CDR1 SGHRS and CDR2 YFSETQ. The CDR3 length is 16 residues. The sequence was collected from a man younger than 40 in good health. J is TRBJ2-3 and V is TRBV5-1; 14 nucleotides match TRBD2. Specimen: blood. CDR3 sequence: CASSSGTSGSADTQYF. The CDR3 nucleotides read TGCGCCAGCAGTTCCGGGACTAGCGGGAGTGCAGATACGCAGTATTTT.